The 29 T cell receptor beta chains below all came from one sample that was sequenced in a study of CD8 T cells in Susac syndrome. Reverse transcription of 0.5 to 1 ug RNA was performed with random hexamers. One entry per CDR3 protein results from TCRdb running MiXCR on the immunoSEQ multiplex PCR reads. Counted here are roughly 150,000 distinct CDR3 sequences, about 94% occurring once; the ten biggest clones make up roughly 0.2%. Sequenced material: CD8+ T cells from PBMCs. All receptors come from a human donor with multiple sclerosis.

The chain has TRBV3-1 and TRBJ1-1; TRBD1 might be the D (5 bases). The germline CDR1 and CDR2 sequences are LGHDT and YNNKEL (reference sequence). There are 13 residues in the CDR3. V was clipped by 4 bases and J by 9 bases, with 15 bases between them. Written as DNA, the CDR3 is TGTGCCAGCAGCCCCCCAGTACAGGACCAAGCTTTCTTT. Residues: CASSPPVQDQAFF.

The chain recombines TRBV3-1 with TRBJ1-1; no clear D gene. The length of the CDR3 is 15 residues. The V end was cut by 4 bases, the J end by 1 base, with 13 bases between. The germline V gene encodes CDR1 LGHDT and CDR2 YNNKEL (reference sequence). The CDR3 DNA reads as TGTGCCAGCAGCCTCTCCCGAAATCAGAACACTGAAGCTTTCTTT. It is translated as CASSLSRNQNTEAFF. The entire variable domain, with the rest obtained from reference TRBV3-1 and TRBJ1-1, is as follows: DTAVSQTPKYLVTQMGNDKSIKCEQNLGHDTMYWYKQDSKKFLKIMFSYNNKELIINETVPNRFSPKSPDKAHLNLHINSLELGDSAVYFCASSLSRNQNTEAFFGQGTRLTVV.

This chain uses TRBV6-2 or TRBV6-3 with TRBJ1-5; 8 bases match TRBD1. The germline CDR1 and CDR2 sequences are MNHEY and SVGEGT. V gave up 4 bases and J gave up 1 base; unmatched junction bases: 3. The CDR3 runs to 15 residues. The CDR3, as DNA: TGTGCCAGCAGTTCTCGACAGGGGAGCAATCAGCCCCAGCATTTT. Residues: CASSSRQGSNQPQHF.

The gene calls are TRBV29-1 and TRBJ2-7; 9 bases are shared with TRBD1. CDR3 length: 13 amino acids. The germline gives CDR1 SQVTM, CDR2 ANQGSEA. The junction had 8 bases not matched to a gene; V was cut back by 7 bases and J by 4 bases. The CDR3 sequence: CSATPGQGYEQYF. The DNA of the CDR3 is TGCAGCGCAACTCCGGGACAGGGTTACGAGCAGTACTTC.

The V and J genes are TRBV4-3 and TRBJ2-3, with D perhaps TRBD2 (5 bases). Looked up from germline, CDR1 is LGHNA and CDR2 is YSLEER. This CDR3 has 15 amino acids. Trimming removed 0 bases from V and 2 bases from J, with 9 bases in between. This CDR3 reads CASSQDNRDTDTQYF. As DNA, the CDR3 is TGCGCCAGCAGCCAAGATAATCGGGACACAGATACGCAGTATTTT.

The rearrangement joins TRBV7-9 to TRBJ1-1, with D hard to call. CDR1 SEHNR and CDR2 FQNEAQ come from the germline V gene (reference sequence). CDR3 size: 12 residues. Trimming left V 10 bases short and J 0 bases short, with 9 bases between. Written as DNA, the CDR3 is TGTGCCAACGGGCTAATGAACACTGAAGCTTTCTTT. Translated: CANGLMNTEAFF.

The gene calls are TRBV20-1 and TRBJ2-1, with 7 bases aligning to TRBD2. The trim removed 6 bases at V and 4 bases at J, leaving 6 bases unmatched. The CDR3 is made up of 13 amino acids. Looked up from germline, CDR1 is DFQATT and CDR2 is SNEGSKA (reference sequence). The CDR3 DNA sequence: TGCAGTGCGGTGGCGGGGGAATACAATGAGCAGTTCTTC. It specifies CSAVAGEYNEQFF.

The chain joins TRBV20-1 to TRBJ1-2; 7 bases are shared with TRBD1. V was clipped by 6 bases and J by 6 bases; unmatched bases: 10. The CDR3 length is 13 residues. Germline V CDR1 and CDR2: DFQATT, SNEGSKA (reference sequence). DNA of the CDR3: TGCAGTGCACCGGGACAGCCGTTCAATGGCTACACCTTC. Translating gives CSAPGQPFNGYTF.

This chain connects TRBV5-6 to TRBJ2-1; D is unclear. The germline gives CDR1 SGHDT, CDR2 YYEEEE. Trimming left V 6 bases short and J 8 bases short, with 9 bases between. This CDR3 region has 11 residues. In nucleotides, the CDR3 is TGTGCCAGCACCGCGCCCTATGAGCAGTTCTTC. Translating it yields CASTAPYEQFF.

The gene calls are TRBV29-1 and TRBJ1-2; D is perhaps TRBD1 (5 bases). Trimming took 8 bases from V and 6 from J, leaving 13 bases between them. The CDR3 length is 11 residues. Germline CDR1 and CDR2: SQVTM and ANQGSEA. The CDR3 nucleotides are TGCAGCTTCAGGGTTATCGATGGCTACACCTTC. Protein sequence: CSFRVIDGYTF.

The V and J genes are TRBV15 and TRBJ2-7, with unresolved D. Per germline, CDR1 LNHNV and CDR2 YYDKDF (reference sequence). The CDR3 has 15 residues. Trimming removed 1 base from V and 2 bases from J, with 12 bases in between. CDR3 in amino acids: CATSRVGEGPYEQYF. The CDR3 nucleotides are TGTGCCACCAGCAGAGTTGGTGAAGGACCCTACGAGCAGTACTTC.

The V and J genes are TRBV9 and TRBJ1-2; 7 bases match TRBD1. CDR1 is SGDLS and CDR2 is YYNGEE in the germline V gene. J gave up 6 bases and V 2 bases, and 13 bases lay outside the gene matches. The CDR3 totals 16 residues. The CDR3 loop reads CASSVIQGRVKDGYTF. In DNA form, the CDR3 reads TGTGCCAGCAGCGTGATACAGGGGAGGGTAAAGGATGGCTACACCTTC.

V usage is TRBV11-2 and J usage is TRBJ2-2; D is undetermined. The CDR3 runs to 14 residues. Between the trimmed V and J ends, which lost 1 base and 6 bases, there was a span of 9 bases. Looked up from germline, CDR1 is SGHAT and CDR2 is FQNNGV. Here the CDR3 reads CASSLGTLPGELFF. DNA of the CDR3: TGTGCCAGCAGCTTAGGGACCCTACCCGGGGAGCTGTTTTTT.

The rearrangement uses TRBV5-1 and TRBJ2-7; the D is unclear. This CDR3 is built from 13 residues. Trimming removed 0 bases at V and 2 bases at J, with 6 bases between. Germline CDR1 reads SGHRS; CDR2 reads YFSETQ. In DNA, the CDR3 is TGCGCCAGCAGCTTGGAGCCACCCTACGAGCAGTACTTC. Encoded protein: CASSLEPPYEQYF.

The chain has TRBV7-9 and TRBJ1-6; D is unresolved. V was pared by 7 bases and J by 9 bases, with 16 bases between. Germline V lookup: CDR1 SEHNR, CDR2 FQNEAQ (reference sequence). The CDR3 consists of 14 residues. DNA for the CDR3: TGTGCCAGCACACCACCCGTTTCCATTTCACCCCTCCACTTT. This gives the protein CASTPPVSISPLHF.

The CDR3 region has the DNA TGCAGCGTTGGGGCGGGGGGGCAGCGGACCCAGTACTTC. Translation gives CSVGAGGQRTQYF. This chain links TRBV29-1 with TRBJ2-5; 9 bases are a match to TRBD2. CDR1 is SQVTM, CDR2 ANQGSEA, per germline. J lost 7 bases, V lost 4 bases, and 7 bases had no gene match. The CDR3 contains 13 residues.

This clonotype was observed once. The J gene is TRBJ1-2, the V gene TRBV7-8; D is unclear. Trimming stripped 1 base from V and 2 bases from J, with 11 bases between. CDR1 is SGHVS, CDR2 FQNEAQ, per germline. The length of the CDR3 is 15 residues. CDR3 amino acids: CASSLEGFINYGYTF. Here the CDR3 DNA reads TGTGCCAGCAGCTTAGAAGGGTTTATAAACTATGGCTACACCTTC.

The chain employs TRBV6-4 and TRBJ1-1, with D perhaps matching TRBD1 (5 bases). Germline V CDR1 and CDR2: MRHNA, SNTAGT. CDR3 length equals 13 residues. V was clipped by 2 bases and J by 6 bases, with 10 bases between them. The CDR3 DNA is TGTGCCAGCAGTGACGTACGGGGGGCTGAAGCTTTCTTT. Its protein product is CASSDVRGAEAFF.

This clonotype was found once. The chain is built from TRBV9 and TRBJ2-2; 8 bases are a match to TRBD1. The ends lost 0 bases at V and 0 bases at J; junction bases unmatched: 1. Germline loops: CDR1 SGDLS, CDR2 YYNGEE. The CDR3 is 16 residues long. The CDR3 protein is CASSVEDRANTGELFF. The CDR3 nucleotides are TGTGCCAGCAGCGTAGAGGACAGGGCGAACACCGGGGAGCTGTTTTTT. The complete variable domain, with remaining parts taken from reference TRBV9 and TRBJ2-2, reads DSGVTQTPKHLITATGQRVTLRCSPRSGDLSVYWYQQSLDQGLQFLIQYYNGEERAKGNILERFSAQQFPDLHSELNLSSLELGDSALYFCASSVEDRANTGELFFGEGSRLTVL.

The chain combines TRBV28 with TRBJ2-6; 8 bases line up with TRBD1. In germline, CDR1 is MDHEN, CDR2 SYDVKM. The CDR3 runs to 19 residues. With V trimmed by 6 bases and J by 2 bases, 15 bases remained unmatched. The CDR3 sequence: CASSQSRDRSIPGANVLTF. CDR3 DNA sequence: TGTGCCAGCAGCCAATCAAGGGACAGGTCGATCCCTGGGGCCAACGTCCTGACTTTC.

The chain joins TRBV5-6 to TRBJ2-7; 8 bases agree with TRBD1. Germline trimming cut 4 bases from V and 3 bases from J; bases unmatched to any gene: 12. The CDR3 totals 16 residues. Germline V lookup: CDR1 SGHDT, CDR2 YYEEEE. The CDR3 here is CASSQRDRNPHYEQYF. In DNA form, the CDR3 reads TGTGCCAGCAGCCAAAGGGACAGGAACCCTCACTACGAGCAGTACTTC.

This clonotype appeared once. The CDR3 DNA is TGTGCCAGCAGTTACCCCCACGGGACAGGCGGAAATGAGCAGTTCTTC. It translates to CASSYPHGTGGNEQFF. The chain couples TRBV2 to TRBJ2-1; 8 bases are shared with TRBD1. This CDR3 has 16 amino acids. J was trimmed by 7 bases and V by 5 bases; bases with no gene match: 13. Germline loops: CDR1 SNHLY, CDR2 FYNNEI.

This chain connects TRBV9 to TRBJ2-1; TRBD2 is a possible D gene (5 bases). The germline V gene has CDR1 SGDLS and CDR2 YYNGEE. The CDR3 totals 13 residues. Trimming took 3 bases from V and 9 from J, leaving 13 bases between them. CDR3 nucleotides: TGTGCCAGCAGCGCCCTCGGGGTCGGTGAGCAGTTCTTC. It codes for CASSALGVGEQFF.

The V and J genes are TRBV18 and TRBJ2-1; 12 nucleotides align to TRBD2. Germline assignment: CDR1 KGHSH and CDR2 LQKENI. The CDR3 extends over 18 amino acids. Germline trimming cut 3 bases from V and 4 bases from J; bases unmatched to any gene: 10. The CDR3 region has the DNA TGTGCCAGCTCACCTCAACCGTGGACTAGCGGGGTGTACAATGAGCAGTTCTTC. Encoded protein: CASSPQPWTSGVYNEQFF.

This chain joins TRBV9 and TRBJ1-2; tentatively, D is TRBD1 (6 bases). The V gene lost 3 bases and the J gene lost 7 bases, with 10 bases spanning the gap. CDR3 length: 12 amino acids. CDR1 and CDR2 from the germline V gene are SGDLS and YYNGEE. The chain's CDR3 is CASSDRVFGYTF. CDR3 sequence (DNA): TGTGCCAGCAGCGACAGGGTTTTTGGCTACACCTTC. Looking up the rest from reference TRBV9 and TRBJ1-2 gives the full variable domain: DSGVTQTPKHLITATGQRVTLRCSPRSGDLSVYWYQQSLDQGLQFLIQYYNGEERAKGNILERFSAQQFPDLHSELNLSSLELGDSALYFCASSDRVFGYTFGSGTRLTVV.

This sequence joins TRBV6-6 and TRBJ2-7, with 7 bases lining up with TRBD1. CDR1 and CDR2 from the germline V gene are MNHNY and SVGAGI (reference sequence). The CDR3 contains 12 residues. The V segment lost 5 bases and the J segment 5 bases; nucleotides outside the gene matches: 3. Here the CDR3 reads CASSPGGDEQYF. The CDR3 nucleotides are TGTGCCAGCAGTCCAGGGGGAGACGAGCAGTACTTC.

The V and J genes are TRBV30 and TRBJ2-2; D is uncertain. The CDR3 consists of 11 residues. V lost 3 bases and J 6 bases, leaving 5 bases between the germline ends. Germline V gene sequence: CDR1 GTSNPN, CDR2 SVGIG (reference sequence). The CDR3 DNA reads TGTGCCTGGAGGTGGGCCGGGGAGCTGTTTTTT. It yields the protein CAWRWAGELFF.

This chain uses TRBV20-1 with TRBJ2-7; TRBD2 is a possible D gene (6 bases). V gave up 2 bases and J gave up 3 bases, with 17 bases separating them. This CDR3 has 15 residues. Germline lookup yields CDR1 DFQATT and CDR2 SNEGSKA (reference sequence). The chain's CDR3 is CSARPRGGVVYEQYF. The CDR3 coding sequence is TGCAGTGCTAGACCCCGGGGAGGAGTGGTCTACGAGCAGTACTTC.

This chain uses TRBV3-1 with TRBJ2-1; 10 nucleotides agree with TRBD2. The ends lost 3 bases at V and 8 bases at J; junction bases unmatched: 19. The CDR3 consists of 19 residues. The germline V gene encodes CDR1 LGHDT and CDR2 YNNKEL (reference sequence). The CDR3 bases are TGTGCCAGCAGCCACGCACCCGATAGCGGGGGGCCTCTGATGGATGAGCAGTTCTTC. Amino acids: CASSHAPDSGGPLMDEQFF.